This TCR beta chain was profiled in a study of Graves' ophthalmopathy and Graves' hyperthyroidism. Study as a whole: The collection of peripheral blood took place at initial diagnosis, before any treatment.

The CDR3 runs to 14 residues. The V gene's germline CDR1 is MGHRA and CDR2 YSYEKL. Trimming shortened V by 1 base and J by 8 bases, and 14 bases separated the two germline ends. Among the exclusions were patients with other autoimmune diseases, uncontrolled infections, pregnancy or lactation. Amplifying from RNA transcripts, the study obtained TCR beta CDR3 regions. An initial RT-PCR round employing HTBI primers preceded a second-round multiplex PCR. MiXCR, applied by TCRdb to the multiplex PCR reads, yields one record per CDR3 protein. The table includes a few hundred thousand distinct CDR3 sequences, roughly 14% detected once.

The source is a woman aged 18-30 years with stable Graves' hyperthyroidism. Sequenced: peripheral blood. The chain is built from TRBV4-1 and TRBJ1-1; no clear D gene. In nucleotides, the CDR3 is TGCGCCAGCAGCCAAGTTAGGACTGTCGGGGAAGCTTTCTTT. Protein sequence: CASSQVRTVGEAFF.